Listed here are 26 T cell receptor beta chains from one sample, sequenced in a study of blood T cell repertoires in COVID-19. The protocol was immunoSEQ multiplex PCR, while the TCRdb copy is restricted to in-frame clones and leaves out a portion. Of some 320,000 clones in the sample, 85% are singletons; the top ten hold approximately 7.6%. Sequencing was performed on peripheral blood. These receptors came from a human donor in a cohort sampled during active COVID-19.

The table lists this clone with a few counts. The gene calls are TRBV5-1 and TRBJ2-3; possibly TRBD2 for D (5 bases). There are 15 residues in the CDR3. Trimming pared 0 bases from V and 4 bases from J, leaving 12 bases between. Germline V gene lookup returns CDR1 SGHRS and CDR2 YFSETQ. In DNA form, the CDR3 reads TGCGCCAGCAGCTTGGCCGGAGGTCTCCCAGATACGCAGTATTTT. It is translated as CASSLAGGLPDTQYF.

In its sample, this clone was seen once. This rearrangement joins TRBV19 to TRBJ1-2; tentative D call: TRBD1 (6 bases). With 6 bases removed from V and 6 bases from J, the gap between germline ends came to 11 bases. Germline CDR1 is LNHDA and CDR2 is SQIVND (reference sequence). This CDR3 comprises 12 residues. In nucleotides, the CDR3 is TGTGCCAGTAGCGACAGGTTCGATGGCTACACCTTC. Its translation: CASSDRFDGYTF.

This rearrangement joins TRBV5-1 to TRBJ2-1; 7 bases are a match to TRBD2. Trimming removed 5 bases from V and 9 bases from J; junction bases left unmatched: 5. The CDR3 is 12 amino acids. Germline CDR1 SGHRS, CDR2 YFSETQ. The CDR3 sequence: CASSSREGEQFF. For the CDR3, the DNA is TGCGCCAGCAGTTCCAGGGAGGGTGAGCAGTTCTTC.

This clone was seen a single time. This sequence joins TRBV30 and TRBJ1-1; tentatively, D is TRBD1 (5 bases). Looked up from germline, CDR1 is GTSNPN and CDR2 is SVGIG (reference sequence). V lost 1 base and J 6 bases, leaving 6 bases between the germline ends. This CDR3 region has 11 residues. This CDR3 reads CAWSGDSEAFF. The DNA of the CDR3 is TGTGCCTGGAGTGGGGACTCTGAAGCTTTCTTT. Based on the CDR3 plus reference TRBV30 and TRBJ1-1, the full variable domain is SQTIHQWPATLVQPVGSPLSLECTVEGTSNPNLYWYRQAAGRGLQLLFYSVGIGQISSEVPQNLSASRPQDRQFILSSKKLLLSDSGFYLCAWSGDSEAFFGQGTRLTVV.

The chain is built from TRBV27 and TRBJ1-2, with D hard to call. The germline V gene encodes CDR1 MNHEY and CDR2 SMNVEV (reference sequence). The CDR3 is 19 residues long. V lost 1 base and J lost 5, with 26 bases in between. CDR3 protein: CASSLFGEIGTTSSYGYTF. CDR3 nucleotides: TGTGCCAGCAGTTTATTCGGAGAGATCGGTACTACAAGCTCTTATGGCTACACCTTC.

This clone was counted at least ten times. The rearrangement uses TRBV11-3 and TRBJ2-2; possible D gene TRBD2, 5 bases. Trimming left V 5 bases short and J 5 bases short, with 12 bases between. CDR1 and CDR2 (germline): SGHNT, YENEEA. The CDR3 covers 14 residues. CDR3 amino acids: CASSGSRGTGELFF. CDR3 in DNA: TGTGCCAGCAGCGGATCTCGAGGGACCGGGGAGCTGTTTTTT.

The chain employs TRBV7-2 and TRBJ1-1; TRBD1 might be the D (5 bases). The germline CDR1 and CDR2 sequences are SGHTA and FQGNSA. This CDR3 has 14 amino acids. The ends were cut back, 2 bases at V and 4 bases at J, with 11 bases in the middle. CDR3 sequence (DNA): TGTGCCAGCAGCTTAACTCAGGGTGCCACTGAAGCTTTCTTT. Amino acid sequence: CASSLTQGATEAFF.

This clone was found once. V usage is TRBV19 and J usage is TRBJ2-2, with 8 nucleotides matching TRBD2. The CDR3 is 14 residues long. The ends lost 5 bases at V and 6 bases at J; junction bases unmatched: 5. CDR1 is LNHDA, CDR2 SQIVND, per germline (reference sequence). The DNA for the CDR3 is TGTGCCAGTAGTTTCCGGGGGGGCTCCGGGGAGCTGTTTTTT. It yields the protein CASSFRGGSGELFF. The entire variable domain, with the rest obtained from reference TRBV19 and TRBJ2-2, is as follows: DGGITQSPKYLFRKEGQNVTLSCEQNLNHDAMYWYRQDPGQGLRLIYYSQIVNDFQKGDIAEGYSVSREKKESFPLTVTSAQKNPTAFYLCASSFRGGSGELFFGEGSRLTVL.

This chain connects TRBV19 to TRBJ1-2; D is undetermined. V dropped 6 bases and J dropped 4 bases, with 12 bases sitting between them. The V gene's germline CDR1 is LNHDA and CDR2 SQIVND (reference sequence). This CDR3 contains 13 residues. The CDR3 protein is CASSSVGGYGYTF. The CDR3 bases are TGTGCCAGTAGCTCAGTAGGAGGCTATGGCTACACCTTC.

The chain employs TRBV2 and TRBJ1-2; D not certain. CDR3 length: 13 amino acids. V gave up 9 bases and J gave up 4 bases, with 15 bases separating them. Germline loops: CDR1 SNHLY, CDR2 FYNNEI. The CDR3 here is CARSSGHTYGYTF. In DNA, the CDR3 is TGTGCCAGATCGAGCGGGCATACCTATGGCTACACCTTC.

The V and J genes are TRBV29-1 and TRBJ1-1; 7 nucleotides match TRBD1. The CDR3 consists of 12 residues. Germline V gives CDR1 SQVTM, CDR2 ANQGSEA. Trimming cost V 6 bases and J 1 base; bases outside gene matches: 2. The CDR3 nucleotides read TGCAGCGTCAGGGGGTCGAACACTGAAGCTTTCTTT. Its protein product is CSVRGSNTEAFF.

V usage is TRBV7-9 and J usage is TRBJ2-3, with a possible D match to TRBD2 (6 bases). V was cut by 1 base and J by 2 bases, with 13 bases left in between. The CDR3 has 16 amino acids. Germline CDR1 is SEHNR and CDR2 is FQNEAQ (reference sequence). Written as DNA, the CDR3 is TGTGCCAGCAGCTTAGTCTATAGCGGACCCACAGATACGCAGTATTTT. Its translation is CASSLVYSGPTDTQYF.

The J gene is TRBJ2-3, the V gene TRBV3-1 (or the pseudogene TRBV3-2); 9 bases line up with TRBD2. V trimming: 4 bases; J trimming: 4 bases; junction bases outside the gene matches: 15. This CDR3 contains 18 residues. Germline lookup yields CDR1 LGHDT and CDR2 YNNKEL (reference sequence). The CDR3 DNA is TGTGCCAGCAGCCCAATAGCGGGGGCTTCCCCAGGTCCAGATACGCAGTATTTT. Its translation: CASSPIAGASPGPDTQYF.

The genes are TRBV12-3 or TRBV12-4 and TRBJ1-5; TRBD1 agrees at 7 bases. The V segment lost 10 bases and the J segment 6 bases; nucleotides outside the gene matches: 9. This CDR3 has 13 amino acids. CDR3 sequence: CAIRQGSGQPQHF. The CDR3 nucleotides read TGTGCCATACGACAGGGTTCGGGTCAGCCCCAGCATTTT.

This clone appeared once. The chain is built from TRBV10-2 and TRBJ2-5; D might be TRBD1 (5 bases). In germline, CDR1 is WSHSY, CDR2 SAAADI. This CDR3 comprises 14 residues. V lost 5 bases to trimming and J lost 4 bases, with 14 bases between them. CDR3 protein: CASSWQGFGETQYF. In DNA form, the CDR3 reads TGCGCCAGCAGTTGGCAGGGCTTCGGAGAGACCCAGTACTTC.

The chain combines TRBV21-1 with TRBJ1-1; the table's D call, TRBD1, has no DNA check behind it. TRBV21-1 is a pseudogene segment. The CDR3 runs to 16 residues. DNA for the CDR3: TGTGCCAGCGTCGCGTACAGGTACGCAGGGGACACTGAAGCTTTCTTT. Its translation: CASVAYRYAGDTEAFF.

The chain has TRBV4-2 and TRBJ1-5; 7 bases align to TRBD1. The CDR3 is made up of 14 amino acids. CDR1 is LGHNA and CDR2 is YNFKEQ in the germline V gene. With 0 bases clipped from V and 7 bases from J, the junction kept 3 bases outside the gene matches. The CDR3 DNA reads as TGTGCCAGCAGCCAAGATTTGGGACAGCAGCCCCAGCATTTT. Translating it yields CASSQDLGQQPQHF.

The chain joins TRBV30 to TRBJ2-7; D unclear. V was cut by 0 bases and J by 3 bases, with 6 bases left in between. Looked up from germline, CDR1 is GTSNPN and CDR2 is SVGIG (reference sequence). This CDR3 contains 12 residues. CDR3 protein: CAWSVQVYEQYF. CDR3 sequence (DNA): TGTGCCTGGAGTGTACAAGTCTACGAGCAGTACTTC.

The chain couples TRBV6-5 to TRBJ2-7, with D perhaps TRBD2 (6 bases). This CDR3 is 13 amino acids long. Trimming left V 5 bases short and J 6 bases short, with 14 bases between. Germline V gene lookup returns CDR1 MNHEY and CDR2 SVGAGI. The CDR3, as DNA: TGTGCCAGCAGTACGGAGGAGGGTCGCGAGCAGTACTTC. Translating it yields CASSTEEGREQYF.

This rearrangement joins TRBV6-5 to TRBJ2-7; 7 bases are a match to TRBD2. Per germline, CDR1 MNHEY and CDR2 SVGAGI. The CDR3 extends over 14 amino acids. V shed 8 bases, J shed 2 bases, and the junction held 9 bases outside the gene matches. DNA for the CDR3: TGTGCCAGCTCTCTAGCGGTCGGCGCCTACGAGCAGTACTTC. Encoded protein: CASSLAVGAYEQYF.

The chain links TRBV11-3 to TRBJ2-7, with D tentatively TRBD2 (6 bases). Per germline, CDR1 SGHNT and CDR2 YENEEA. This CDR3 has 13 amino acids. The V end lost 5 bases, the J end lost 0 bases, and 8 bases lay between the germline ends. The CDR3 sequence: CASSPGSSYEQYF. The CDR3 DNA follows: TGTGCCAGCAGCCCCGGGAGCTCCTACGAGCAGTACTTC.

The rearrangement links TRBV7-6 to TRBJ1-2, with D hard to call. There are 18 residues in the CDR3. V was trimmed by 7 bases and J by 3 bases, leaving 27 bases between them. Germline V gene lookup returns CDR1 SGHVS and CDR2 FNYEAQ. CDR3 sequence reads: CASTSSPSGSFEDYGYTF. CDR3 DNA sequence: TGTGCCAGCACCTCATCCCCTTCCGGGTCCTTTGAGGACTATGGCTACACCTTC.

The chain is built from TRBV6-2 or TRBV6-3 and TRBJ2-7, with TRBD2 matching over 12 bases. This CDR3 region has 19 residues. CDR1 and CDR2 (germline): MNHEY, SVGEGT. The V and J ends lost 5 bases and 0 bases, in that order; junction bases with no gene match: 14. For the CDR3, the DNA is TGTGCCAGCAGTGCCATGACTAGCGGGGGTGGTCAGAGCTCCTACGAGCAGTACTTC. Its protein product is CASSAMTSGGGQSSYEQYF.

This clone appeared many times. The rearrangement uses TRBV3-1 (or the pseudogene TRBV3-2) and TRBJ2-7; 7 nucleotides align to TRBD1. Losses at the gene ends were 1 base for V and 3 bases for J; bases not matched to a gene: 9. CDR1 LGHDT and CDR2 YNNKEL come from the germline V gene (reference sequence). CDR3 length: 16 residues. The CDR3 DNA follows: TGTGCCAGCAGCCAAGGCCGGGACAGAAAAGGCTACGAGCAGTACTTC. As protein: CASSQGRDRKGYEQYF.

The chain couples TRBV5-1 to TRBJ2-2, with 7 bases matching TRBD2. There are 14 residues in the CDR3. V gave up 6 bases and J gave up 1 base; unmatched junction bases: 3. CDR1 and CDR2 (germline): SGHRS, YFSETQ. The CDR3 reads CASKRGGNTGELFF. The CDR3 DNA follows: TGCGCCAGCAAGCGCGGGGGGAACACCGGGGAGCTGTTTTTT.

This clone has only a few counts. This chain links TRBV27 with TRBJ2-7; the D gene is possibly TRBD2 (6 bases). The ends were cut back, 3 bases at V and 5 bases at J, with 8 bases in the middle. Germline lookup yields CDR1 MNHEY and CDR2 SMNVEV (reference sequence). The CDR3 covers 12 residues. Written as DNA, the CDR3 is TGTGCCAGCAGTTTTGGAGGGGACGAGCAGTACTTC. Its translation: CASSFGGDEQYF.